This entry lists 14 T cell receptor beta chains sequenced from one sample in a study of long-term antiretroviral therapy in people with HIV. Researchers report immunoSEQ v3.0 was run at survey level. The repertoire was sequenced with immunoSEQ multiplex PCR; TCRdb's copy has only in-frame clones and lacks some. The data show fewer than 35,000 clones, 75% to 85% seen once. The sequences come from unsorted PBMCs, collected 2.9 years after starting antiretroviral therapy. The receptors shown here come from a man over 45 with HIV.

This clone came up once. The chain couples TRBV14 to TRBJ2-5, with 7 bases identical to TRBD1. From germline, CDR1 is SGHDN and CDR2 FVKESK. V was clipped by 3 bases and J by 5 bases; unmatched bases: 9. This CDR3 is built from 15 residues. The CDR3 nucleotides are TGTGCCAGCAGCCATCCTTTAGACAGGGTGGAGACCCAGTACTTC. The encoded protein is CASSHPLDRVETQYF.

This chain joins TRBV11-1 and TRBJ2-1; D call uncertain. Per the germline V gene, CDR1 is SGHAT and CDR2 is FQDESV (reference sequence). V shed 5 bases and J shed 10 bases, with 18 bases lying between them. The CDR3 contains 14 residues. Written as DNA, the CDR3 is TGTGCCAGCAGCCCAGCGTCGGTCACCGAGGAGCAGTTCTTC. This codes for CASSPASVTEEQFF. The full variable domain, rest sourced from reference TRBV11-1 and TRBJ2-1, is EAEVAQSPRYKITEKSQAVAFWCDPISGHATLYWYRQILGQGPELLVQFQDESVVDDSQLPKDRFSAERLKGVDSTLKIQPAELGDSAMYLCASSPASVTEEQFFGPGTRLTVL.

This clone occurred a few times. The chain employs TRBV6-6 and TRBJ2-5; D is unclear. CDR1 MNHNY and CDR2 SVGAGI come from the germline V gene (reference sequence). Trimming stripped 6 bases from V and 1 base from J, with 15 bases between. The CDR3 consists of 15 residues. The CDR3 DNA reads TGTGCCAGCAGCCCGGGCCGAGTAATCCAAGAGACCCAGTACTTC. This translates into CASSPGRVIQETQYF.

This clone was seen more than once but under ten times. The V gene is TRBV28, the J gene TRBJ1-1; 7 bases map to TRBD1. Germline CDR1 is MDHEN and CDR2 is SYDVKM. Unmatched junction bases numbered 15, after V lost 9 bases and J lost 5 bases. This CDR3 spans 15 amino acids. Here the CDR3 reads CASRPQTGWETEAFF. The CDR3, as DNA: TGTGCCAGTAGGCCGCAGACAGGGTGGGAGACTGAAGCTTTCTTT.

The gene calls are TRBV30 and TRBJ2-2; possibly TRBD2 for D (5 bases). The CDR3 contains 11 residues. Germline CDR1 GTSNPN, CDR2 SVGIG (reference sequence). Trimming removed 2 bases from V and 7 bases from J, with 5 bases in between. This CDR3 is CAWSRGGELFF. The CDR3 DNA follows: TGTGCCTGGAGTCGGGGCGGGGAGCTGTTTTTT.

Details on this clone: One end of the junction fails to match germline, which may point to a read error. CDR3 in amino acids: CANSARKETNYGYTF. The CDR3 DNA is TGTGCCAACAGCGCCAGGAAGGAAACTAACTATGGCTACACCTTC. The chain couples TRBV5-5 to TRBJ1-2; no clear D gene. There are 15 residues in the CDR3. Germline values: CDR1 SGHKS, CDR2 YYEKEE (reference sequence).

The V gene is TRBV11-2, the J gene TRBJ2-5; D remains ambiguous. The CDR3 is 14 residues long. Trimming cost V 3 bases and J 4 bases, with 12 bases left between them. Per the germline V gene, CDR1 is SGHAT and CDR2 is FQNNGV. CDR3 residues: CASSFDGMRETQYF. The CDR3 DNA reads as TGTGCCAGCAGCTTCGACGGAATGCGAGAGACCCAGTACTTC.

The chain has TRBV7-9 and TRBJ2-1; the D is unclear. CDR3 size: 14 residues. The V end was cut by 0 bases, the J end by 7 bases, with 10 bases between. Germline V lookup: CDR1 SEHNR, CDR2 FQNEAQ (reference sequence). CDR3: CASSLALNENEQFF. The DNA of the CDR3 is TGTGCCAGCAGCTTAGCGCTGAACGAGAATGAGCAGTTCTTC.

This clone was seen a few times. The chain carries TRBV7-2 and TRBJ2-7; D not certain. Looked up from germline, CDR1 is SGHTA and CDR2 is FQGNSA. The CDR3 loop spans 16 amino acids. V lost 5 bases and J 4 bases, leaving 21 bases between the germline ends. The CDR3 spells CASSPPPPLRYYEQYF. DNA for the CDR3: TGTGCCAGCAGCCCTCCTCCTCCACTCCGTTATTACGAGCAGTACTTC. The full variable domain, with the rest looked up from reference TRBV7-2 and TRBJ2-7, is GAGVSQSPSNKVTEKGKDVELRCDPISGHTALYWYRQSLGQGLEFLIYFQGNSAPDKSGLPSDRFSAERTGGSVSTLTIQRTQQEDSAVYLCASSPPPPLRYYEQYFGPGTRLTVT.

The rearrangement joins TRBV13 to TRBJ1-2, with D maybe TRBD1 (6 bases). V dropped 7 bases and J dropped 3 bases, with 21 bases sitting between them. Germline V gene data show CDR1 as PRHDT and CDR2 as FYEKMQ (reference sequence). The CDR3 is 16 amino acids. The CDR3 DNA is TGTGCCAGCACCGCCACCGGGGACAACCCCTACTATGGCTACACCTTC. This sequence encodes CASTATGDNPYYGYTF.

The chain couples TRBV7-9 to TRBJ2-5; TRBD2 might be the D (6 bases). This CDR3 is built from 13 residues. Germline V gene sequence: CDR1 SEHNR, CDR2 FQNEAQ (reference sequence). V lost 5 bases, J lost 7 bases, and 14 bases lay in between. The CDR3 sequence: CASSRDSRRTQYF. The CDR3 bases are TGTGCCAGCAGCCGGGACTCCCGCCGGACCCAGTACTTC.

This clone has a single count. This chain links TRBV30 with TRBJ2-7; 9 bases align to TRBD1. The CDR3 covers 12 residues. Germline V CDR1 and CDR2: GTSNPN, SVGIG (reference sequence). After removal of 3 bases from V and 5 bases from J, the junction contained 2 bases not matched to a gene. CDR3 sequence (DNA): TGTGCCTGGAGCAGGGACAGGGACGAGCAGTACTTC. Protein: CAWSRDRDEQYF.

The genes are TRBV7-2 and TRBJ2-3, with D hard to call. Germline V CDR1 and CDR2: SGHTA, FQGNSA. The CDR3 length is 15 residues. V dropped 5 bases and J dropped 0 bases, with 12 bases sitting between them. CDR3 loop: CASSQKSDSTDTQYF. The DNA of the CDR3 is TGTGCCAGCAGCCAAAAGAGTGATAGCACAGATACGCAGTATTTT.

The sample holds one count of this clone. The CDR3 reads CASSRPREPYEQYF. The CDR3, as DNA: TGTGCCAGCAGCCGCCCCAGGGAACCGTACGAGCAGTACTTC. V and J are TRBV28 and TRBJ2-7; the D gene is possibly TRBD1 (5 bases). The CDR3 has 14 residues. In germline, CDR1 is MDHEN, CDR2 SYDVKM. Trimming stripped 6 bases from V and 4 bases from J, with 16 bases between.